This entry lists 3 T cell receptor beta chains sequenced from one sample in a study of blood T cell repertoires in COVID-19. TCRdb's table, derived via immunoSEQ multiplex PCR, lists solely in-frame clones and lacks some. This table holds approximately 98,000 clones, over 65% found once. Sequencing used peripheral blood. The receptors come from a woman aged 40 to 50 with acute or convalescent COVID-19.

The chain couples TRBV3-1 (or the pseudogene TRBV3-2) to TRBJ2-5, with 7 positions matching TRBD2. The CDR3 sequence is 15 residues long. Trimming took 4 bases from V and 3 from J; bases not matched to a gene: 8. Germline CDR1 reads LGHDT; CDR2 reads YNNKEL (reference sequence). CDR3 protein: CASSRAGITKETQYF. CDR3 nucleotide sequence: TGTGCCAGCAGCCGAGCGGGGATAACGAAAGAGACCCAGTACTTC.

The J gene is TRBJ2-5, the V gene TRBV5-1; D remains ambiguous. Between the trimmed V and J ends, which lost 3 bases and 3 bases, there was a span of 9 bases. The CDR3 is 13 residues long. Germline loops: CDR1 SGHRS, CDR2 YFSETQ. CDR3 protein: CASSSTVEETQYF. For the CDR3, the DNA is TGCGCCAGCAGCTCAACAGTGGAAGAGACCCAGTACTTC.

The chain is built from TRBV6-5 and TRBJ2-7; TRBD2 is a possible D gene (5 bases). The CDR3 consists of 13 residues. V lost 8 bases and J lost 0, with 11 bases in between. From germline, CDR1 is MNHEY and CDR2 SVGAGI. This CDR3 is CASSQRISYEQYF. DNA for the CDR3: TGTGCCAGCTCCCAGCGGATCTCCTACGAGCAGTACTTC.